This T cell receptor (beta chain) came from a study of blood T cell repertoires in COVID-19 (dated by TCRdb to the early 2020s). In terms of the full investigation: Samples from collaborators originated in the United States, Italy and Spain and spanned both the acute and convalescent phases of COVID-19. The prospective study material was composed of cDNA or gDNA derived from T cells, B-cell-depleted T cells, or PBMCs. Subjects who had been exposed to COVID-19, were actively infected with it, or had recovered from it provided the deeply sampled blood TCRbeta repertoires that made up the dataset. The repertoires were released in a freely available public database meant as a resource for research on the immune response to SARS-CoV-2. Samples came from the ongoing ImmuneRACE study (first 160 participants) plus 1,254 subjects from 6 global collaborators. The sample metadata nearly always contained a de-identified subject ID, COVID-19 status, age in years and sex. HLA class I and class II types, where available, came from metadata supplied by the sample provider rather than from assay-based typing. Study-wide findings and limitations: How much clinical and demographic metadata was included differed by source and by participant, and the metadata was provided uncurated.

Notes on this clone: What this receptor recognizes is not known. Within one base of it there is no much larger clone, and no base qualities were kept.

Taken from cysteine to phenylalanine, the CDR3 has 18 residues. Of the read, only the CDR3 DNA is kept; its 54 bases are in frame from base 1. The immunoSEQ Assay, a bias-controlled multiplex PCR, was used to amplify TCRbeta CDR3 regions from genomic DNA. In the authors' own workflow: The number of nucleated cells in each sample was estimated from the amplification of reference gene primers within the assay. To quantify the absolute abundance of each unique TCRbeta CDR3 rearrangement, sequence reads were collapsed and filtered. Productive Simpson clonality was computed per sample as the square root of Simpson's diversity index over productive rearrangements. TCRdb stores this immuneACCESS table with in-frame sequences only. Part of the clones is absent; in the studies checked, under half of the shortfall reflects unresolved V genes, and no reason is known for the rest. V, J and clone size are those of that table, while D and trimming were read from the DNA. The sample table shows 300,000 to 450,000 clones, and about 88% are seen once. The ten top clones hold 3% of the sample.

The collaborating institutions used their own protocols to collect whole blood in K2EDTA tubes. Collaborator samples were shipped for TCRbeta analysis as frozen whole blood, isolated PBMCs, or DNA extracted from either sample type. The sample consisted of peripheral blood. This sequence uses TRBV21-1 and TRBJ2-6; the table gives TRBD1 as D, unverified against the DNA. TRBV21-1 is annotated as a pseudogene. This clonotype was obtained from a human donor in a cohort sampled during active COVID-19. The bases read TGTGCCAGCACCCCCCCCGGGACAGTGACCTCTGGGGCCAACGTCCTGACTTTC. It translates to CASTPPGTVTSGANVLTF.